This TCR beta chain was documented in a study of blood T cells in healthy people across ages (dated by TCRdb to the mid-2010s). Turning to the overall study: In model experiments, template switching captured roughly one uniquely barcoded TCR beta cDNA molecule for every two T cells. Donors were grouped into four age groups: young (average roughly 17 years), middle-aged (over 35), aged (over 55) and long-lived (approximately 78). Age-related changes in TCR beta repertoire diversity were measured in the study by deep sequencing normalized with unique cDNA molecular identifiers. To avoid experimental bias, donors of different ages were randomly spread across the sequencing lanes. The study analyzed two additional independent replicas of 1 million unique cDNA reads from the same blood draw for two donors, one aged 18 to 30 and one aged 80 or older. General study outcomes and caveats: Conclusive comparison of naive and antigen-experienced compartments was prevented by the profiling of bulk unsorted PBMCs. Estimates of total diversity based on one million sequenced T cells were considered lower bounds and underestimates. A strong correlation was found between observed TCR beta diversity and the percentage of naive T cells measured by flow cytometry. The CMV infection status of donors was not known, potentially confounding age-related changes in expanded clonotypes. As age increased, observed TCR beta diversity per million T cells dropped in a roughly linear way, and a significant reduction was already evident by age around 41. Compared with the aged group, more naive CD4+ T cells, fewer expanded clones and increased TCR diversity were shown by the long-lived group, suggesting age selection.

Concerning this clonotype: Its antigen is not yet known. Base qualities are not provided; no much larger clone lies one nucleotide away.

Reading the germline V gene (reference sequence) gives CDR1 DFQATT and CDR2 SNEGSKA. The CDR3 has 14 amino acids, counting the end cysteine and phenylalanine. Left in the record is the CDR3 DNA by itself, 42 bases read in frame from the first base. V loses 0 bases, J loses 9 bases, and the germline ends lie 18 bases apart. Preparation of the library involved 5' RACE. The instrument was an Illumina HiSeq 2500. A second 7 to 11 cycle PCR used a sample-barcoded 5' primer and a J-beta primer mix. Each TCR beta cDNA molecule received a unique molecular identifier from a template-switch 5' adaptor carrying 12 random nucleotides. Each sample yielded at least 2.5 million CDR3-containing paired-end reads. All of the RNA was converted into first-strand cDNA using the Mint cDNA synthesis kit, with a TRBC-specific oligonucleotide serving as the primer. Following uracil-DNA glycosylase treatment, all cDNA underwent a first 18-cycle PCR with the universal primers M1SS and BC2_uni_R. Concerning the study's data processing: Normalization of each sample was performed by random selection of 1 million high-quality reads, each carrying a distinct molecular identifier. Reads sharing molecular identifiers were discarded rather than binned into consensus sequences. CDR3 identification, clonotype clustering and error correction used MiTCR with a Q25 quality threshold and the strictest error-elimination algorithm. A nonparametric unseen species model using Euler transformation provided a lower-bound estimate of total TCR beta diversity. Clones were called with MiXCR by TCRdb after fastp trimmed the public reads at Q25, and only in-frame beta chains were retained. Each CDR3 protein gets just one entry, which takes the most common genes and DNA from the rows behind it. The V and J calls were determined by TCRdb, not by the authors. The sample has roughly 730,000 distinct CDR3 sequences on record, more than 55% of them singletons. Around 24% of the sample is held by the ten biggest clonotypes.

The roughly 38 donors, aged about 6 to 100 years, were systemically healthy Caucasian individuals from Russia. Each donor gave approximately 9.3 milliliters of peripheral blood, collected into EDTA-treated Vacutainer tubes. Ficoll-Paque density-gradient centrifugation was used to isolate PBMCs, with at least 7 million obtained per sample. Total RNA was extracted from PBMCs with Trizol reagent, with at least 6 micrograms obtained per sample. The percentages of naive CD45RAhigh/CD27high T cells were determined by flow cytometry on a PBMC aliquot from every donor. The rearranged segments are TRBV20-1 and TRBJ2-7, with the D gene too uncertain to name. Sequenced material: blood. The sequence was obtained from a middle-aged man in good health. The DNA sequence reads TGCAGTGCTAGAGAGCCCGACGGAACCGGAAGGCAGTACTTC. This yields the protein CSAREPDGTGRQYF.